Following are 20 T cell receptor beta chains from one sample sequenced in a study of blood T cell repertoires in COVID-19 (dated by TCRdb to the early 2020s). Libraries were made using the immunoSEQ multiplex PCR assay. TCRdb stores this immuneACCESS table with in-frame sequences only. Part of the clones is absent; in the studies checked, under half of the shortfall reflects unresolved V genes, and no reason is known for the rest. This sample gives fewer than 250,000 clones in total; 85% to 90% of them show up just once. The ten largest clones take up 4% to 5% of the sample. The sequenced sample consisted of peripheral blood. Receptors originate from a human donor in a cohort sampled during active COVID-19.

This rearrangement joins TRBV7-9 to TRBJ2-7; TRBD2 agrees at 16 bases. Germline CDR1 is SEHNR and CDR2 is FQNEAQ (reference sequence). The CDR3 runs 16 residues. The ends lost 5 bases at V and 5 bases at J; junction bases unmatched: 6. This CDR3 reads CASSRVGLAGGHEQYF. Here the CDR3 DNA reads TGTGCCAGCAGCCGCGTGGGACTAGCGGGAGGGCACGAGCAGTACTTC.

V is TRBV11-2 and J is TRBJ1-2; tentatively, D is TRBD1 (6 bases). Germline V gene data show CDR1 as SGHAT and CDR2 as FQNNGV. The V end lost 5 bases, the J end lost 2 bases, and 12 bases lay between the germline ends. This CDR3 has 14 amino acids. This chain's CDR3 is CASSLVQGNYGYTF. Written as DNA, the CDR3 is TGTGCCAGCAGCCTCGTCCAGGGGAACTATGGCTACACCTTC.

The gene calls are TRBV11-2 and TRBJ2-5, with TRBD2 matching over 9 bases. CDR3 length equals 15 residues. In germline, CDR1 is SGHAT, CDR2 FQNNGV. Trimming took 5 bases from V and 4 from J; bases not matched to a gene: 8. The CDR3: CASSGGAGGGETQYF. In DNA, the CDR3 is TGTGCCAGCAGCGGGGGAGCGGGAGGAGGAGAGACCCAGTACTTC.

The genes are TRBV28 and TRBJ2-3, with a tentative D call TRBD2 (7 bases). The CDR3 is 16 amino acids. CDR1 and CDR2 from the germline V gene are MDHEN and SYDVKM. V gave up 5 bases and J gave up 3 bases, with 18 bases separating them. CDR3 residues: CASSPTGRRGTDTQYF. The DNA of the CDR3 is TGTGCCAGCAGTCCTACAGGGAGGCGGGGGACAGATACGCAGTATTTT.

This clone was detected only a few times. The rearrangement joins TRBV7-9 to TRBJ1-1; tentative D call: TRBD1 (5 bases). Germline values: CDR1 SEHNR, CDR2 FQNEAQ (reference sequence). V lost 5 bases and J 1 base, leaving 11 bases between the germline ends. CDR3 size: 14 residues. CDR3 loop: CASSPRGENTEAFF. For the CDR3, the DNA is TGTGCCAGCAGCCCCCGGGGGGAGAACACTGAAGCTTTCTTT.

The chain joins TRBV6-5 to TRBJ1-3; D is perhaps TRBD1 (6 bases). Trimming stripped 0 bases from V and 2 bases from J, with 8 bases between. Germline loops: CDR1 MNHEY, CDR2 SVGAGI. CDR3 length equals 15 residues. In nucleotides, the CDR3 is TGTGCCAGCAGTTACTCAGCAGGGGCTGGAAACACCATATATTTT. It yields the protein CASSYSAGAGNTIYF.

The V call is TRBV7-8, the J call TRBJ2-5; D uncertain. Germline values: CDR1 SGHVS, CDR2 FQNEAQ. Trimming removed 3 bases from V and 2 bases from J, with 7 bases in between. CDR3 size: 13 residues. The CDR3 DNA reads TGTGCCAGCAGCTTGTTCATGCAAGAGACCCAGTACTTC. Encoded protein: CASSLFMQETQYF. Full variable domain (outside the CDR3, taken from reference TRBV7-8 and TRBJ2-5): GAGVSQSPRYKVAKRGQDVALRCDPISGHVSLFWYQQALGQGPEFLTYFQNEAQLDKSGLPSDRFFAERPEGSVSTLKIQRTQQEDSAVYLCASSLFMQETQYFGPGTRLLVL.

CDR3 loop: CASSLDRVRTYGYTF. The DNA of the CDR3 is TGTGCCAGCAGTTTAGACAGGGTCCGTACCTATGGCTACACCTTC. The chain combines TRBV6-6 with TRBJ1-2; 7 nucleotides match TRBD1. Germline V gene data show CDR1 as MNHNY and CDR2 as SVGAGI (reference sequence). The CDR3 is made up of 15 amino acids. The trim removed 4 bases at V and 4 bases at J, leaving 9 bases unmatched.

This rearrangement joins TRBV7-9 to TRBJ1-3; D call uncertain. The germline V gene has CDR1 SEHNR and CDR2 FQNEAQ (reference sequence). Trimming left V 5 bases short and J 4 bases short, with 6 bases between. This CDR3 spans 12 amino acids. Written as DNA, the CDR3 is TGTGCCAGCAGCCAAAAAGGAAACACCATATATTTT. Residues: CASSQKGNTIYF.

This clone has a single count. The CDR3 is CASSEWDRNNQPQHF. DNA for the CDR3: TGTGCCAGCAGTGAATGGGACAGAAACAATCAGCCCCAGCATTTT. The rearrangement joins TRBV6-1 to TRBJ1-5, with 7 bases identical to TRBD1. Germline lookup yields CDR1 MNHNS and CDR2 SASEGT. The CDR3 length is 15 residues. J gave up 3 bases and V 2 bases, and 4 bases lay outside the gene matches.

Here the CDR3 DNA reads TGCAGCGTTCAGGGGACCTACGAGCAGTACTTC. Its protein product is CSVQGTYEQYF. This chain joins TRBV29-1 and TRBJ2-7, with D possibly TRBD1 on 6 matching bases. The germline V gene encodes CDR1 SQVTM and CDR2 ANQGSEA. Trimming pared 5 bases from V and 2 bases from J, leaving 7 bases between. This CDR3 region has 11 residues.

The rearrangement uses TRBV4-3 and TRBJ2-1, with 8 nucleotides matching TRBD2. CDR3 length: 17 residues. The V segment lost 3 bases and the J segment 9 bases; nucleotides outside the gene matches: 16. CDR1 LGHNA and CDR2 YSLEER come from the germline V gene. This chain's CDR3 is CASSQLPGLEEGFEQFF. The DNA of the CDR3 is TGCGCCAGCAGCCAGTTGCCGGGACTAGAAGAGGGATTTGAGCAGTTCTTC.

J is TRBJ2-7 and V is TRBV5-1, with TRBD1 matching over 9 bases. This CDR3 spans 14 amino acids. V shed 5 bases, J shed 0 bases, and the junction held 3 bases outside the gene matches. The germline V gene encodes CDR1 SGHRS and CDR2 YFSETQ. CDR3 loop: CASRWTGDSYEQYF. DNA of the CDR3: TGCGCCAGCAGGTGGACAGGGGACTCCTACGAGCAGTACTTC.

This chain's CDR3 is CASSRVYEQYF. The CDR3 region has the DNA TGTGCCAGCAGTCGAGTCTACGAGCAGTACTTC. V usage is TRBV28 and J usage is TRBJ2-7; D is uncertain. V dropped 5 bases and J dropped 3 bases, with 5 bases sitting between them. This CDR3 contains 11 residues. Per the germline V gene, CDR1 is MDHEN and CDR2 is SYDVKM.

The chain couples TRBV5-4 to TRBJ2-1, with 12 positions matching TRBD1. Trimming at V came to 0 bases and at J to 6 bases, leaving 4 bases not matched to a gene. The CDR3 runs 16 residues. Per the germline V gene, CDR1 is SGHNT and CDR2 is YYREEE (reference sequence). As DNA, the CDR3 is TGTGCCAGCAGCTTGGGCCCGGGACAGGGGGCCAATGAGCAGTTCTTC. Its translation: CASSLGPGQGANEQFF.

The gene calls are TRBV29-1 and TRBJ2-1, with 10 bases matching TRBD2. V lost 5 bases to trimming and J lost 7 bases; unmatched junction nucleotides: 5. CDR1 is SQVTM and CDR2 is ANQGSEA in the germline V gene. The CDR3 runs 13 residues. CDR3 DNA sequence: TGCAGCGTTAGCGGGAGGGCCCGTAATGAGCAGTTCTTC. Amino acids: CSVSGRARNEQFF.

DNA for the CDR3: TGTGCCAGCAGCTTACGGGGGACCATCGGCTACACCTTC. Translated: CASSLRGTIGYTF. The gene calls are TRBV5-6 and TRBJ1-2; a weak D match, TRBD1 (5 bases). From germline, CDR1 is SGHDT and CDR2 YYEEEE. CDR3 length equals 13 residues. The ends were cut back, 2 bases at V and 8 bases at J, with 13 bases in the middle. Filled out from reference TRBV5-6 and TRBJ1-2, the complete variable domain reads DAGVTQSPTHLIKTRGQQVTLRCSPKSGHDTVSWYQQALGQGPQFIFQYYEEEERQRGNFPDRFSGHQFPNYSSELNVNALLLGDSALYLCASSLRGTIGYTFGSGTRLTVV.

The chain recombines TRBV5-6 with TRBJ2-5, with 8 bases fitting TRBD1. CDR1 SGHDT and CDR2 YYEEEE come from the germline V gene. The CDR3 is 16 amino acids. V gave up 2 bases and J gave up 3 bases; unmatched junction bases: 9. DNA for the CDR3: TGTGCCAGCAGCTTTCTACCGGGACAGGTAAAAGAGACCCAGTACTTC. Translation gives CASSFLPGQVKETQYF.

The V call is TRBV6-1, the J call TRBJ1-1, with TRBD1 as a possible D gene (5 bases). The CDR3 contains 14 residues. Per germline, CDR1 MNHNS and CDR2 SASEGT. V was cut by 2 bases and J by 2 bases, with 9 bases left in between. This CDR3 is CASSEPGENTEAFF. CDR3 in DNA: TGTGCCAGCAGTGAACCGGGGGAAAACACTGAAGCTTTCTTT.

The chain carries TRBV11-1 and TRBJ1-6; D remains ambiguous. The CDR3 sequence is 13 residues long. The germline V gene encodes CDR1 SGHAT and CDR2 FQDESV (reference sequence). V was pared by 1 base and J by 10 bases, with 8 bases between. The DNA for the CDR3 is TGTGCCAGCAGCTTAGACCGGTCATCACCCCTCCACTTT. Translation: CASSLDRSSPLHF.